Listed below are T cell receptor beta chains from one sample, sequenced in a study of T cells expressing NK-cell markers. For each CDR3 protein, TCRdb gives one entry from its re-call of the 5' RACE reads, without DNA. Its clone listing holds 500,000 or so distinct CDR3 sequences. Material for sequencing was blood T cells: a sorted CD56 or NKG2C T cell subset, CD4+ or CD8+ T cells, or bulk PBMC T cells (not recorded which). The source is a man aged 18 to 35 in good health. The CDR3 runs from the conserved cysteine through the conserved F or W. Each record gives: V gene, J gene, CDR3 protein.

TRBV9	TRBJ2-1	CASSVEAGDNEQFF
TRBV7-9	TRBJ2-5	CARGVSSGTYQETQYF
TRBV12-3/TRBV12-4	TRBJ2-3	CASSYDRGTDTQYF
TRBV11-2	TRBJ2-1	CASSDFAGGPYNEQFF
TRBV28	TRBJ2-5	CASSLGTGGETQYF
TRBV12-3/TRBV12-4	TRBJ1-2	CASSGQLNYGYTF
TRBV14	TRBJ2-3	CASSQDPGVGTDTQYF
TRBV20-1	TRBJ2-5	CSQKGPPLAQYF
TRBV20-1	TRBJ2-5	CSATGLFQETQYF
TRBV9	TRBJ2-7	CASSTHPRDEQYF
TRBV5-5	TRBJ1-1	CASSFVSMNTEAFF
TRBV3-1	TRBJ2-1	CASSQDRGGWVNEQFF
TRBV7-9	TRBJ2-1	CASSLAPRQGANDEQFF
TRBV7-9	TRBJ2-7	CASSLLQGNEQYF
TRBV6-6	TRBJ2-5	CASFGENQETQYF
TRBV5-1	TRBJ1-2	CASSFNGQTTIWGYTF
TRBV12-3/TRBV12-4	TRBJ2-6	CASRLRVTTAGANVLTF
TRBV14	TRBJ2-1	CASSQDPPGGNEQFF
TRBV6-1	TRBJ2-7	CASSIDRGPPYEQYF
TRBV5-6	TRBJ2-5	CASTADRGETQYF